This passage covers 8 T cell receptor beta chains from one sample sequenced in a study of T cells after yellow fever vaccination. TCRdb independently ran MiXCR on the 5' RACE reads; one entry per CDR3 protein. This sample has 500,000 to 700,000 distinct CDR3 sequences, with approximately 21% found just once. The source material was PBMCs, sampled 15 days after the yellow fever booster vaccination. All receptors derive from a man aged 25-45 years who received the YFV17D yellow fever vaccine.

This clonotype was detected only a few times. The chain couples TRBV24-1 to TRBJ2-7; a weak D match, TRBD2 (5 bases). Germline-derived CDR1 and CDR2 are KGHDR and SFDVKD. The CDR3 totals 12 residues. Between the trimmed V and J ends, which lost 12 bases and 2 bases, there was a span of 13 bases. The CDR3 protein is CAVGGDAYEQYF. DNA of the CDR3: TGTGCCGTCGGAGGAGACGCCTACGAGCAGTACTTC.

The chain recombines TRBV7-6 with TRBJ2-6; 8 nucleotides line up with TRBD1. CDR1 is SGHVS and CDR2 is FNYEAQ in the germline V gene. There are 18 residues in the CDR3. The trim removed 5 bases at V and 1 base at J, leaving 10 bases unmatched. CDR3 residues: CASSLRQGSRSGANVLTF. CDR3 bases: TGTGCCAGCAGCCTTAGACAGGGGAGTAGATCTGGGGCCAACGTCCTGACTTTC.

This clonotype was seen a handful of times. This sequence joins TRBV5-1 and TRBJ2-6; TRBD1 matches at 8 bases. CDR1 SGHRS and CDR2 YFSETQ come from the germline V gene. V dropped 4 bases and J dropped 3; count of bases not matched to a gene: 6. The CDR3 extends over 16 amino acids. The CDR3 sequence is CASSQGTGGGANVLTF. The CDR3 DNA is TGCGCCAGCAGCCAAGGGACAGGTGGTGGGGCCAACGTCCTGACTTTC. Full variable domain (rest looked up from reference TRBV5-1 and TRBJ2-6): KAGVTQTPRYLIKTRGQQVTLSCSPISGHRSVSWYQQTPGQGLQFLFEYFSETQRNKGNFPGRFSGRQFSNSRSEMNVSTLELGDSALYLCASSQGTGGGANVLTFGAGSRLTVL.

There are a few counts of this clonotype. This chain links TRBV9 with TRBJ2-1; D may correspond to TRBD1 or TRBD2 (5 bases each). V lost 4 bases to trimming and J lost 4 bases, with 18 bases between them. The CDR3 is made up of 16 amino acids. CDR1 and CDR2 from the germline V gene are SGDLS and YYNGEE. The CDR3 loop is CASSSRRDPTYNEQFF. The CDR3 DNA follows: TGTGCCAGCAGCTCTCGCCGGGACCCAACATACAATGAGCAGTTCTTC.

This clonotype was detected only a few times. The chain recombines TRBV20-1 with TRBJ2-1; D gene unclear. Germline CDR1 is DFQATT and CDR2 is SNEGSKA (reference sequence). Between the trimmed V and J ends, which lost 2 bases and 0 bases, there was a span of 11 bases. There are 15 residues in the CDR3. DNA of the CDR3: TGCAGTGCTAGACCCCGCTTAAGCTCCTACAATGAGCAGTTCTTC. Protein: CSARPRLSSYNEQFF.

The rearrangement joins TRBV12-3 or TRBV12-4 to TRBJ2-7; 11 bases are shared with TRBD1. This CDR3 region has 15 residues. The ends lost 5 bases at V and 1 base at J; junction bases unmatched: 4. The CDR3 spells CASSRGTGGSYEQYF. The CDR3 DNA sequence: TGTGCCAGCAGTCGCGGGACAGGGGGTTCCTACGAGCAGTACTTC.

This clonotype has more than one count but fewer than ten. V usage is TRBV25-1 and J usage is TRBJ1-5; D gene ambiguous. Trimming took off 3 bases at V and 5 bases at J, with 11 bases between the two ends. CDR3 length equals 14 residues. Germline-derived CDR1 and CDR2 are MGHDK and SYGVNS. This CDR3 is CASSEPGWDQPQHF. The CDR3 DNA follows: TGTGCCAGCAGTGAGCCGGGGTGGGATCAGCCCCAGCATTTT.

The V gene is TRBV6-5, the J gene TRBJ2-6; D call uncertain. Germline values: CDR1 MNHEY, CDR2 SVGAGI. The CDR3 spans 15 residues. Trimming left V 2 bases short and J 0 bases short, with 5 bases between. CDR3 coding DNA: TGTGCCAGCAGTTACGCGGTCTCTGGGGCCAACGTCCTGACTTTC. Amino acids: CASSYAVSGANVLTF.